The 7 T cell receptor beta chains below all came from one sample that was sequenced in a study of blood T cells in healthy people across ages. Using a J-beta primer mix together with a sample-barcoded 5' primer, a second PCR was run for roughly 6 to 11 cycles. One entry per CDR3 protein, called by TCRdb with MiXCR from the 5' RACE reads. The table includes approximately 1,700,000 distinct CDR3 sequences, around 42% detected once. Input material: blood. All receptors come from a human donor in good health.

The table lists this clonotype with a count of one. V gene TRBV20-1 combines with J gene TRBJ1-1, with 11 bases that match TRBD1. V lost 2 bases and J lost 3; bases outside the gene matches: 5. Germline V gene sequence: CDR1 DFQATT, CDR2 SNEGSKA (reference sequence). The CDR3 is made up of 15 amino acids. The CDR3 nucleotides read TGCAGTGCTAGATCTCCGGGACAGGGGGACACTGAAGCTTTCTTT. Amino acids: CSARSPGQGDTEAFF.

This clonotype came up a few times. The chain couples TRBV4-1 to TRBJ2-5; 8 positions match TRBD1. Trimming took 3 bases from V and 5 from J; bases not matched to a gene: 8. The germline CDR1 and CDR2 sequences are MGHRA and YSYEKL. CDR3 length equals 15 residues. The CDR3 bases are TGCGCCAGCAGCCAGAAGACAGGGGACGTCGAGACCCAGTACTTC. Amino acids: CASSQKTGDVETQYF.

The CDR3 protein is CSIAGQGSATDTQYF. The CDR3, as DNA: TGCAGCATTGCCGGACAGGGGAGCGCCACAGATACGCAGTATTTT. V and J are TRBV29-1 and TRBJ2-3; 9 nucleotides align to TRBD1. The CDR3 is 15 residues long. The ends lost 8 bases at V and 2 bases at J; junction bases unmatched: 11. CDR1 and CDR2 from the germline V gene are SQVTM and ANQGSEA.

This chain joins TRBV7-2 and TRBJ2-4; 9 positions agree with TRBD1. The V gene's germline CDR1 is SGHTA and CDR2 FQGNSA. Trimming removed 1 base from V and 4 bases from J; junction bases left unmatched: 5. This CDR3 comprises 16 residues. The CDR3 reads CTSSLGGTGTKNIQYF. Written as DNA, the CDR3 is TGTACCAGCAGCTTAGGAGGGACAGGGACAAAAAACATTCAGTACTTC.

The chain joins TRBV29-1 to TRBJ1-2; D is ambiguous. The CDR3 contains 14 residues. V lost 0 bases, J lost 4 bases, and 12 bases lay in between. Germline assignment: CDR1 SQVTM and CDR2 ANQGSEA. The CDR3 here is CSVEDQTPRYGYTF. The DNA of the CDR3 is TGCAGCGTTGAAGATCAGACCCCACGCTATGGCTACACCTTC.

The sample holds a few counts of this clonotype. The gene calls are TRBV20-1 and TRBJ2-3; TRBD2 agrees at 7 bases. The CDR3 extends over 13 amino acids. Trimming removed 8 bases from V and 1 base from J; junction bases left unmatched: 6. CDR1 is DFQATT and CDR2 is SNEGSKA in the germline V gene (reference sequence). Here the CDR3 DNA reads TGCAGTCTGACTAGCCGGGGCACAGATACGCAGTATTTT. Protein product: CSLTSRGTDTQYF.

This clonotype was found a few times. The chain recombines TRBV5-1 with TRBJ2-4, with D possibly being TRBD1 (5 bases). This CDR3 region has 14 residues. Germline loops: CDR1 SGHRS, CDR2 YFSETQ. V was cut by 0 bases and J by 13 bases, with 17 bases left in between. The CDR3 sequence is CASSLDRGGREQYF. The CDR3 DNA sequence: TGCGCCAGCAGCTTGGATAGGGGCGGTCGTGAGCAGTACTTC.